The rows below give T cell receptor beta chains drawn from one sample of a study of STAT5B mutations in CD4+ large granular lymphocyte leukemia. Generated by immunoSEQ multiplex PCR, the TCRdb table keeps only in-frame clones and is missing some. Here the sample spans around 47,000 clones, about 80% being singletons. The sequencing input was CD4+ T cells from blood buffy coats. Receptors were obtained from a human donor in good health. Each CDR3 is given with its conserved first and last residue. Each record gives: clone size, J gene, D gene, V gene, CDR3 DNA, CDR3 protein. The D gene is left open where the match is weak. Clone size is given for some rows only: seen once, a few or many times, or a class if the clone is expanded.

.	TRBJ2-1	.	TRBV7-9	TGTGCCAGCAGCTTTGGTGTAGGGAAGTTCTTC	CASSFGVGKFF
.	TRBJ2-1	.	TRBV5-6	TGTGCCAGCAGCCCGATGGGGGGCAGGTACAATGAGCAGTTCTTC	CASSPMGGRYNEQFF
.	TRBJ2-7	.	TRBV4-1	TGCGCCAGCAGCCAACAAGGCCCACGAACCGAGCAGTACTTC	CASSQQGPRTEQYF
.	TRBJ2-6	.	TRBV4-1	TGCGCCAGCAGCCCTACCCCAGTCCAGAGCTCTGGGGCCAACGTCCTGACTTTC	CASSPTPVQSSGANVLTF
.	TRBJ2-7	TRBD2	TRBV28	TGTGCCAGCAGTCGTCCCGGGACTAGCGGGGGGGCCAACGAGCAGTACTTC	CASSRPGTSGGANEQYF
once	TRBJ2-4	.	TRBV5-6	TGTGCCAGCAGCCCGGAGGGGCCCGGGGAGGCCAAAAACATTCAGTACTTC	CASSPEGPGEAKNIQYF
.	TRBJ2-5	.	TRBV30	TGTGCCTGGAGTGTTTGGCGGGTTGGGCAGTACTTC	CAWSVWRVGQYF
.	TRBJ1-2	TRBD1	TRBV19	TGTGCCAGTACCAGACAGGGAATTGTTGATGGCTACACCTTC	CASTRQGIVDGYTF
.	TRBJ2-2	.	TRBV19	TGTGCCAGTAGTATCCAGAACACCGGGGAGCTGTTTTTT	CASSIQNTGELFF
.	TRBJ2-1	.	TRBV4-1	TGCGCCAGCAGCCAACGGCTAGGGGTGGAAAGGCAGTTCTTC	CASSQRLGVERQFF
.	TRBJ1-2	.	TRBV7-3	TGTGCCAGCAGCTTAACGGAACGAGGGACAACTGGCGGCTACACCTTC	CASSLTERGTTGGYTF
.	TRBJ2-3	TRBD2	TRBV5-1	TGCGCCAGCAGCTCGAGTTTTAGCGGGAGCAGCACAGATACGCAGTATTTT	CASSSSFSGSSTDTQYF
.	TRBJ1-5	.	TRBV15	TGTGCCACCAGCAGAGATGGTCGCTACCGACTAAATCAGCCCCAGCATTTT	CATSRDGRYRLNQPQHF
.	TRBJ1-5	TRBD1	TRBV11-2	TGTGCCAGCAGCTTAGGGGTGGACAGGGCACAGCCCCAGCATTTT	CASSLGVDRAQPQHF
once	TRBJ1-2	.	TRBV7-2	TGTGCCAGCAGCTTAGTACCAGAAGCTAACTATGGCTACACCTTC	CASSLVPEANYGYTF
few	TRBJ1-5	.	TRBV6-1	TGTGCCAGCAGTGAAATTAGGGATCAGCCCCAGCATTTT	CASSEIRDQPQHF
.	TRBJ1-4	TRBD1	TRBV6-6	TGTGCCAGCAGACCCCCGGGACAGGGGGGGGAAAAACTGTTTTTT	CASRPPGQGGEKLFF
.	TRBJ2-2	TRBD2	TRBV5-1	TGCGCCAGCAGCTTGGGGCTAGCGGCTAACACCGGGGAGCTGTTTTTT	CASSLGLAANTGELFF
.	TRBJ2-2	TRBD2	TRBV11-2	TGTGCCAGCAGCCCCTCGATAGCGGGAGGCGCCGCGAACACCGGGGAGCTGTTTTTT	CASSPSIAGGAANTGELFF
.	TRBJ1-2	TRBD1	TRBV6-1	TGTGCCAGCAGGGCGACAGGGAGGGTAGGTGGCTACACCTTC	CASRATGRVGGYTF
.	TRBJ1-5	.	TRBV28	TGTGCCAGCAGCAATAGCAATCAGCCCCAGCATTTT	CASSNSNQPQHF
.	TRBJ2-1	.	TRBV7-2	TGTGCCAGCAGCCCTTACACGGCGAGTCCGTTCTTC	CASSPYTASPFF